One sample yielded the 3 T cell receptor beta chains listed below, sequenced in a study of control samples from healthy donors and cancer patients (TCRdb year 2020). Library creation used the immunoSEQ multiplex PCR assay. Entries here come from immuneACCESS through TCRdb and include only in-frame sequences with V and J called. Some clones fail to appear in such tables; in the studies checked, an unresolved V gene covers under half of the shortfall, and the cause of the remainder is unknown. This sample has some 120,000 clones in its table, and approximately 93% of those were observed once. Of the sample, roughly 2.7% is held by the ten largest clones. Input material: blood. Receptors were obtained from a man aged 30 to 45 in good health.

The rearrangement joins TRBV14 to TRBJ2-5; no clear D gene. V shed 0 bases and J shed 5 bases, with 10 bases lying between them. Germline V gives CDR1 SGHDN, CDR2 FVKESK. CDR3 size: 14 residues. The chain's CDR3 is CASSQEDPWETQYF. The CDR3 DNA sequence: TGTGCCAGCAGCCAAGAGGACCCATGGGAGACCCAGTACTTC.

DNA of the CDR3: TGTGCCAGCTCACGGGAGGGTATCGATGAGCAGTTCTTC. It yields the protein CASSREGIDEQFF. The genes are TRBV18 and TRBJ2-1, with 7 nucleotides matching TRBD2. Per germline, CDR1 KGHSH and CDR2 LQKENI. The trim removed 4 bases at V and 8 bases at J, leaving 5 bases unmatched. The CDR3 has 13 amino acids.

In regard to this clone: Within the sample, other DNA sequences also encode this same CDR3. DNA for the CDR3: TGTGCCAGCTCACCAGAAACGGCCACTAACTATGGCTACACCTTC. This gives the protein CASSPETATNYGYTF. The V call is TRBV18, the J call TRBJ1-2; unclear D gene. The germline gives CDR1 KGHSH, CDR2 LQKENI. The CDR3 runs 15 residues. Trimming cost V 2 bases and J 0 bases, with 10 bases left between them.